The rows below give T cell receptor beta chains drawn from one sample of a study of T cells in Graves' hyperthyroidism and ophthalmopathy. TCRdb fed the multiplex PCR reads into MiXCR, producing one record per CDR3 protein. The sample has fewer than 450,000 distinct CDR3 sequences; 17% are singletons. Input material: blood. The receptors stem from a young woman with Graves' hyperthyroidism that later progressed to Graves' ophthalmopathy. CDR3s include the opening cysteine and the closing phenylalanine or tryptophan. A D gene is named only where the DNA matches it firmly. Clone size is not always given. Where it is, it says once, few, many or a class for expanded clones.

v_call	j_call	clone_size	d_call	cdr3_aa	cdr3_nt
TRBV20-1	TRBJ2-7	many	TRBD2	CSARGPSGGPVGEQYF	TGCAGTGCTAGAGGGCCTAGCGGGGGGCCCGTGGGCGAGCAGTACTTC
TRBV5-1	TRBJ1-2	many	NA	CASRGTGIGGYTF	TGCGCCAGCAGAGGGACGGGGATCGGGGGCTACACCTTC
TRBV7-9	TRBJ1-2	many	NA	CASSPLPKGPYGYTF	TGTGCCAGCAGCCCACTTCCTAAGGGGCCTTATGGCTACACCTTC
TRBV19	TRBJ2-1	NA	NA	CASNLGGGPNEQFF	TGTGCCAGTAATTTAGGGGGAGGGCCAAACGAGCAGTTCTTC
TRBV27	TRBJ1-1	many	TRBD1	CASSWGTGWDTEAFF	TGTGCCAGCAGTTGGGGGACAGGGTGGGACACTGAAGCTTTCTTT
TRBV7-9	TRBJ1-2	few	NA	CASSVDGANYGYTF	TGTGCCAGCAGCGTCGACGGAGCTAACTATGGCTACACCTTC
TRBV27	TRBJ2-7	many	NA	CASSFAPRRHEQYF	TGTGCCAGCAGTTTCGCCCCCCGCCGCCACGAGCAGTACTTC
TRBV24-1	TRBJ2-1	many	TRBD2	CATSEPTSGGEYEQFF	TGTGCCACCAGTGAACCCACTAGCGGGGGGGAATATGAGCAGTTCTTC
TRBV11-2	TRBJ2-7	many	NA	CASSFDPNSYEQYF	TGTGCCAGCAGCTTTGACCCGAACTCCTACGAGCAGTACTTC
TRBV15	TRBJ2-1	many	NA	CATSRDQGKVNEQFF	TGTGCCACCAGCAGAGATCAAGGGAAAGTCAATGAGCAGTTCTTC
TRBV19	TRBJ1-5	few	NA	CASLDVGENQPQHF	TGTGCCAGTTTGGATGTGGGTGAGAATCAGCCCCAGCATTTT
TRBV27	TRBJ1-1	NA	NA	CASAPYPPQGGGTEAFF	TGTGCCAGCGCCCCATACCCGCCTCAGGGAGGCGGCACTGAAGCTTTCTTT
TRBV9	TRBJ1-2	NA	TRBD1	CASSRDRGSYGYTF	TGTGCCAGCAGCCGCGACAGGGGCTCCTATGGCTACACCTTC
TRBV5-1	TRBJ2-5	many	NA	CASSYGTHKGETQYF	TGCGCCAGCAGCTACGGGACTCACAAAGGGGAGACCCAGTACTTC
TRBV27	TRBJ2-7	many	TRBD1	CASRTGGHYEQYF	TGTGCCAGCAGAACAGGGGGGCACTACGAGCAGTACTTC
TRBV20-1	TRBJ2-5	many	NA	CSAARSDQETQYF	TGCAGTGCAGCGCGGTCCGACCAAGAGACCCAGTACTTC
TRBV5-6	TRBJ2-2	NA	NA	CASESWSRSHGELFF	TGTGCCAGCGAATCTTGGTCAAGGTCTCACGGGGAGCTGTTTTTT
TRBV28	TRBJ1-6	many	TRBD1	CASTLTGWDSPLHF	TGTGCCAGCACCCTGACAGGGTGGGATTCACCCCTCCACTTT
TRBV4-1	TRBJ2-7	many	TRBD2	CASSQAAAGPPLEQYF	TGCGCCAGCAGCCAAGCCGCAGCGGGACCACCCCTCGAGCAGTACTTC
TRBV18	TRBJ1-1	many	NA	CASSRGALGNTEAFF	TGTGCCAGCTCACGAGGTGCTCTCGGAAACACTGAAGCTTTCTTT
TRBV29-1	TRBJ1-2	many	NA	CSVVKENYGYTF	TGCAGCGTTGTTAAAGAAAACTATGGCTACACCTTC
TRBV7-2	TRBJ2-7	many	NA	CASGLESGHTSYEQYF	TGTGCCAGCGGGCTGGAAAGTGGACACACCTCCTACGAGCAGTACTTC
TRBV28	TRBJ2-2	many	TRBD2	CASSFSPSGVNTGELFF	TGTGCCAGCAGTTTCTCCCCTAGCGGGGTTAACACCGGGGAGCTGTTTTTT
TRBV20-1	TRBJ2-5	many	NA	CSAKRLGILETQYF	TGCAGTGCCAAGCGGTTGGGGATTCTGGAGACCCAGTACTTC
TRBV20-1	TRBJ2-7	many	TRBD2	CSARSGSGSYEQYF	TGCAGTGCCCGTAGCGGGAGTGGGTCCTACGAGCAGTACTTC
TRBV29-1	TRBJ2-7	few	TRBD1	CSAWDRSSYEQYF	TGCAGCGCGTGGGACAGATCCTCCTACGAGCAGTACTTC
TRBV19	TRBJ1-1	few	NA	CASSRGREAFF	TGTGCCAGTAGTCGGGGGCGCGAAGCTTTCTTT
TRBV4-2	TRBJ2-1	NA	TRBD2	CASSQDGGGSSYNEQFF	TGTGCCAGCAGCCAAGATGGAGGCGGGAGCTCCTACAATGAGCAGTTCTTC
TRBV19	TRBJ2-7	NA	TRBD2	CASSIWLAGGEQYF	TGTGCCAGTAGTATTTGGCTAGCGGGAGGCGAGCAGTACTTC
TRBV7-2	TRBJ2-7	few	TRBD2	CASSLSGTSASLRLYEQYF	TGTGCCAGCAGCTTAAGCGGGACTAGCGCGAGCCTACGCCTCTACGAGCAGTACTTC
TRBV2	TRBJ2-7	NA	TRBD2	CASSSRTSLVYEQYF	TGTGCCAGCTCATCTAGGACTAGTTTAGTCTACGAGCAGTATTTC
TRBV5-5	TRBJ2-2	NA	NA	CASSFAITGELSF	TGTGCCAGCAGCTTCGCGATCACCGGAGAGCTGTCTTTT
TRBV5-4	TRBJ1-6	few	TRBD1	CASSLDRSLSPLHF	TGTGCCAGCAGCCTGGACAGGTCGTTATCACCCCTCCACTTT
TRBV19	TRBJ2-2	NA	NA	CASTFGGPYTGELFF	TGTGCCAGTACTTTCGGGGGGCCTTACACCGGGGAGCTGTTTTTT
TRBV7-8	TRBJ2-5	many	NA	CASSLRDFLETQYF	TGTGCCAGCAGCCTCCGGGACTTTCTAGAGACCCAGTACTTC
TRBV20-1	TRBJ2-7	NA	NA	CSASERNSYEQYF	TGCAGTGCTAGTGAGCGGAACTCCTACGAGCAGTACTTC
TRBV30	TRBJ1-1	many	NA	CAFNRRGNTEAFF	TGTGCCTTCAATCGACGGGGGAACACTGAAGCTTTCTTT
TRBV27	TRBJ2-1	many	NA	CASRQATIRDGWASYNEQFF	TGTGCCAGCAGACAGGCAACAATAAGGGATGGTTGGGCGTCCTACAATGAGCAGTTCTTC
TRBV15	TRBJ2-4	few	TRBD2	CATSATSGRRKNIQYF	TGTGCCACCAGCGCAACTAGCGGGAGAAGGAAAAACATTCAGTACTTC
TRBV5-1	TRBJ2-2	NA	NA	CASSLRTADTGELFF	TGCGCCAGCAGCCTTCGGACAGCTGACACCGGGGAGCTGTTTTTT
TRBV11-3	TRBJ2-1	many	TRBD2	CASSFYGGAHEQFF	TGTGCCAGCAGCTTTTACGGGGGGGCTCATGAGCAGTTCTTC
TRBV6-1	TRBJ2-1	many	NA	CASSYRAFKVTGQFF	TGTGCCAGCAGTTACAGGGCCTTCAAGGTTACGGGGCAGTTCTTC
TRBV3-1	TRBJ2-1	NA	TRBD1	CASSQKMGQGSNEQFF	TGTGCCAGCAGCCAAAAGATGGGACAGGGGAGTAATGAGCAGTTCTTC
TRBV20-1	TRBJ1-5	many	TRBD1	CSARDLSPDRGNQPQHF	TGCAGTGCTAGAGATCTGAGCCCAGACAGGGGGAATCAGCCCCAGCATTTT
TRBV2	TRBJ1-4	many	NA	CASFRTGTNEKLFF	TGTGCCAGCTTTAGGACTGGGACTAATGAAAAACTGTTTTTT
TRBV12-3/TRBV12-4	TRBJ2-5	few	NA	CASRPSRRFQEAQYF	TGTGCCAGCAGACCCTCTCGGAGATTTCAAGAGGCCCAGTACTTC
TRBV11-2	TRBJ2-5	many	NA	CASSLPSTETQYF	TGTGCCAGCAGCTTACCCAGTACGGAGACCCAGTACTTC
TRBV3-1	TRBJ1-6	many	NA	CASSRDSRNSPLHF	TGTGCCAGCAGCCGGGACTCTCGCAATTCACCCCTCCACTTT
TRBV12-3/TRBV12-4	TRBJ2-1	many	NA	CASSLAGESYNEQFF	TGTGCCAGCAGTTTAGCGGGGGAAAGCTACAATGAGCAGTTCTTC
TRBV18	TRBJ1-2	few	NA	CASSLNGYYGYTF	TGTGCCAGCTCCCTAAACGGGTACTATGGCTACACCTTC
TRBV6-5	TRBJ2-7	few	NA	CASSSSLSIYEQYF	TGTGCCAGCAGTTCCTCCCTTTCGATTTACGAGCAGTACTTC
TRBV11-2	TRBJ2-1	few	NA	CASSLVFYEQFF	TGTGCCAGCAGCTTAGTGTTCTATGAGCAGTTCTTC
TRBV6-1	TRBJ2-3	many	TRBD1	CASSRQGASTDTQYF	TGTGCCAGCAGTAGACAGGGGGCGAGCACAGATACGCAGTATTTT
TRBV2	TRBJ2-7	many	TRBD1	CASSRGQGKYEQYF	TGTGCCAGCAGCCGCGGACAGGGTAAATACGAGCAGTACTTC